What follows are 23 T cell receptor beta chains derived from one specimen sequenced in a study of cytomegalovirus exposure and HLA in healthy donors. PCR amplification relied on 60 Vbeta primers (plus 13 Jbeta primers). The repertoire was sequenced with immunoSEQ multiplex PCR; TCRdb's copy has only in-frame clones and lacks some. The sample lists approximately 300,000 clones; over 70% were seen once. Sequencing was done on a sample of PBMCs. The receptors were sampled from a girl aged 2 to 9 in good health and CMV-seronegative.

A note on this clone: The sample carries other DNA sequences with the same CDR3. This chain joins TRBV13 and TRBJ2-1; 12 bases match TRBD2. The V gene's germline CDR1 is PRHDT and CDR2 FYEKMQ (reference sequence). The ends lost 4 bases at V and 1 base at J; junction bases unmatched: 5. The CDR3 consists of 17 residues. CDR3 region: CASSSSGLAGSYNEQFF. The CDR3 region has the DNA TGTGCCAGCAGCTCATCTGGACTAGCGGGATCCTACAATGAGCAGTTCTTC.

The rearrangement joins TRBV4-1 to TRBJ1-5; a possible D gene is TRBD1 (5 bases). Germline lookup yields CDR1 MGHRA and CDR2 YSYEKL. V lost 0 bases and J 6 bases, leaving 15 bases between the germline ends. The CDR3 is 16 residues long. In DNA, the CDR3 is TGCGCCAGCAGCCAAGAGAGTCTGGGGGGAGTTCAGCCCCAGCATTTT. It codes for CASSQESLGGVQPQHF.

The rearrangement joins TRBV6-6 to TRBJ2-7; D gene unclear. The germline V gene has CDR1 MNHNY and CDR2 SVGAGI (reference sequence). The CDR3 contains 15 residues. V lost 3 bases and J 4 bases, leaving 16 bases between the germline ends. The CDR3 here is CASSYSAGTGYEQYF. The CDR3 DNA sequence: TGTGCCAGCAGTTATTCAGCAGGCACCGGATACGAGCAGTACTTC.

About this clone: Other DNA sequences in this specimen translate into the identical CDR3. The chain employs TRBV5-4 and TRBJ2-2; maybe TRBD2 (6 bases). Germline V gene lookup returns CDR1 SGHNT and CDR2 YYREEE (reference sequence). CDR3 length equals 15 residues. V was cut by 7 bases and J by 1 base, with 14 bases left in between. DNA of the CDR3: TGTGCCAGCTCTTGGAGTAGCGGGAACACCGGGGAGCTGTTTTTT. Translating gives CASSWSSGNTGELFF.

This clone has more than one count but fewer than ten. For the CDR3, the DNA is TGCGCCAGCATCGAGCCCGGCGGGCAAGAGACCCAGTACTTC. Encoded protein: CASIEPGGQETQYF. This chain connects TRBV10-2 to TRBJ2-5, with D possibly matching TRBD2 (5 bases). CDR1 and CDR2 from the germline V gene are WSHSY and SAAADI. V lost 7 bases and J lost 2, with 14 bases in between. The CDR3 sequence is 14 residues long.

This clone was counted between two and nine times. V gene TRBV11-2 combines with J gene TRBJ2-6, with D possibly matching TRBD1 (5 bases). V lost 5 bases, J lost 3 bases, and 8 bases lay in between. This CDR3 has 14 residues. The V gene's germline CDR1 is SGHAT and CDR2 FQNNGV. The CDR3 region is CASSQGSGANVLTF. CDR3 DNA sequence: TGTGCCAGCAGCCAGGGCAGTGGGGCCAACGTCCTGACTTTC.

V usage is TRBV4-1 and J usage is TRBJ1-5, with a possible D match to TRBD1 (5 bases). The ends were cut back, 0 bases at V and 2 bases at J, with 11 bases in the middle. The CDR3 sequence is 16 residues long. Germline loops: CDR1 MGHRA, CDR2 YSYEKL. The CDR3 reads CASSQDGQGRNQPQHF. CDR3 bases: TGCGCCAGCAGCCAAGATGGGCAGGGCCGCAATCAGCCCCAGCATTTT.

The rearrangement links TRBV19 to TRBJ2-3; 10 nucleotides line up with TRBD2. The J segment lost 2 bases and the V segment lost 8 bases, leaving 7 bases of the junction unmatched. Germline CDR1 LNHDA, CDR2 SQIVND (reference sequence). CDR3 size: 15 residues. The CDR3 region has the DNA TGTGCCAGTCTACCCAGCGGGGGGGCCACAGATACGCAGTATTTT. Protein product: CASLPSGGATDTQYF.

Only a few counts were recorded for this clone. The V and J genes are TRBV5-4 and TRBJ1-1, with D perhaps TRBD1 (5 bases). CDR1 and CDR2 from the germline V gene are SGHNT and YYREEE (reference sequence). The V end lost 0 bases, the J end lost 8 bases, and 17 bases lay between the germline ends. This CDR3 region has 15 residues. The chain's CDR3 is CASSLVVGGLAEAFF. Written as DNA, the CDR3 is TGTGCCAGCAGCTTGGTCGTCGGGGGATTGGCAGAAGCTTTCTTT.

V gene TRBV5-6 combines with J gene TRBJ2-3; TRBD1 might be the D (6 bases). The V and J ends lost 0 bases and 0 bases respectively, with 8 bases between them. CDR3 size: 15 residues. Germline values: CDR1 SGHDT, CDR2 YYEEEE. CDR3 bases: TGTGCCAGCAGCTTGGGACAGGTTAGCACAGATACGCAGTATTTT. This codes for CASSLGQVSTDTQYF.

The gene calls are TRBV7-3 and TRBJ1-1, with TRBD1 as a possible D gene (5 bases). Germline CDR1 reads SGHTA; CDR2 reads FQGTGA. This CDR3 is built from 14 residues. V was trimmed by 2 bases and J by 2 bases, leaving 9 bases between them. CDR3 coding DNA: TGTGCCAGCAGCTTAGACAGATCTAACACTGAAGCTTTCTTT. Amino acids: CASSLDRSNTEAFF.

The V and J genes are TRBV6-1 and TRBJ1-2, with 8 bases that match TRBD1. Per the germline V gene, CDR1 is MNHNS and CDR2 is SASEGT. V was clipped by 3 bases and J by 2 bases; unmatched bases: 5. This CDR3 comprises 15 residues. The CDR3 DNA is TGTGCCAGCAGTGATTGGACAGGGCCGAACTATGGCTACACCTTC. Its protein is CASSDWTGPNYGYTF.

The V call is TRBV28, the J call TRBJ1-2; D is possibly TRBD1 (6 bases). Germline-derived CDR1 and CDR2 are MDHEN and SYDVKM. V lost 3 bases and J 7 bases, leaving 15 bases between the germline ends. This CDR3 region has 14 residues. CDR3 sequence (DNA): TGTGCCAGCAGTTTCGATAGGGGGACGGGTGGCTACACCTTC. Translated, it gives CASSFDRGTGGYTF.

J is TRBJ2-7 and V is TRBV28; D uncertain. Per germline, CDR1 MDHEN and CDR2 SYDVKM. The CDR3 is made up of 15 amino acids. Trimming pared 3 bases from V and 3 bases from J, leaving 15 bases between. CDR3 sequence: CASSFSSALYYEQYF. As DNA, the CDR3 is TGTGCCAGCAGTTTTAGCTCAGCCCTCTACTACGAGCAGTACTTC.

The chain has TRBV6-1 and TRBJ2-7, with TRBD2 as a possible D gene (6 bases). Trimming took 6 bases from V and 4 from J, leaving 13 bases between them. This CDR3 comprises 13 residues. CDR1 is MNHNS and CDR2 is SASEGT in the germline V gene. CDR3 in amino acids: CASRRIGGYEQYF. The CDR3 nucleotides read TGTGCCAGCAGGCGGATCGGAGGGTACGAGCAGTACTTC.

Notes on this clone: The junction and the germline gene differ at one end; a read error may be behind it. J is TRBJ2-3 and V is TRBV30; D remains unclear. The germline V gene has CDR1 GTSNPN and CDR2 SVGIG (reference sequence). The CDR3 consists of 12 residues. CDR3 loop: CARSSPADTQYF. CDR3 coding DNA: TGTGCCCGGAGTAGTCCAGCAGATACGCAGTATTTT.

V gene TRBV18 combines with J gene TRBJ1-2; D perhaps matches TRBD1 (6 bases). V was pared by 5 bases and J by 6 bases, with 16 bases between. Germline V CDR1 and CDR2: KGHSH, LQKENI. The CDR3 extends over 14 amino acids. CDR3 sequence: CASSFTGQDDGYTF. As DNA, the CDR3 is TGTGCCAGCTCATTCACAGGGCAGGACGATGGCTACACCTTC.

The chain employs TRBV2 and TRBJ1-5, with 8 bases fitting TRBD1. J lost 4 bases, V lost 2 bases, and 1 base had no gene match. The germline V gene encodes CDR1 SNHLY and CDR2 FYNNEI. CDR3 size: 14 residues. The DNA for the CDR3 is TGTGCCAGCAGTGAAAGACAGGGGAATCAGCCCCAGCATTTT. Translating gives CASSERQGNQPQHF.

Concerning this clone itself: The same CDR3 can be traced to other DNA sequences in this sample. The chain combines TRBV6-6 with TRBJ1-1; no clear D. Per germline, CDR1 MNHNY and CDR2 SVGAGI (reference sequence). The CDR3 length is 12 residues. The V end was cut by 2 bases, the J end by 11 bases, with 12 bases between. The CDR3: CASSYRRETAFF. CDR3 bases: TGTGCCAGCAGTTACCGGAGGGAAACGGCTTTCTTT.

The sample holds a few counts of this clone. This chain joins TRBV30 and TRBJ1-2; maybe TRBD1 (6 bases). Germline CDR1 GTSNPN, CDR2 SVGIG (reference sequence). Trimming took off 5 bases at V and 4 bases at J, with 14 bases between the two ends. The CDR3 runs to 13 residues. The CDR3 nucleotides read TGTGCCTGGGGGGGCGATAAGGTCTATGGCTACACCTTC. Translation: CAWGGDKVYGYTF.

The V and J genes are TRBV7-3 and TRBJ2-7; 7 bases match TRBD2. Germline values: CDR1 SGHTA, CDR2 FQGTGA. The CDR3 spans 15 residues. After removal of 1 base from V and 2 bases from J, the junction contained 5 bases not matched to a gene. CDR3 loop: CASSLRGGGTYEQYF. The CDR3 DNA reads TGTGCCAGCAGCTTAAGGGGCGGGGGTACCTACGAGCAGTACTTC.

The count of this clone is one. V and J are TRBV7-2 and TRBJ2-7; unclear D gene. The CDR3 is made up of 18 amino acids. Deletions cut 4 bases from V and 2 bases from J, with 24 bases between. The germline V gene has CDR1 SGHTA and CDR2 FQGNSA. The CDR3 here is CASSSRFGHSKNAYEQYF. DNA of the CDR3: TGTGCCAGCAGCTCCCGTTTTGGGCACTCCAAGAATGCCTACGAGCAGTACTTC.

The chain uses TRBV2 and TRBJ1-1; D gene unclear. Germline V CDR1 and CDR2: SNHLY, FYNNEI. The CDR3 runs to 13 residues. Between the trimmed V and J ends, which lost 1 base and 5 bases, there was a span of 8 bases. The CDR3 is CASSEESGTEAFF. The DNA of the CDR3 is TGTGCCAGCAGTGAAGAATCGGGTACTGAAGCTTTCTTT.